The clone carrying this TCR beta chain was recorded at least ten times. Its antigen is not known. This specimen belongs to a study of CD8 T cells in ankylosing spondylitis. TCRdb called the 5' RACE reads again in MiXCR, with one record for every CDR3 protein. The sample yields approximately 540,000 distinct CDR3 sequences, roughly an eighth seen once. Germline CDR1 SEHNR, CDR2 FQNEAQ (reference sequence). This CDR3 has 15 residues. The V segment lost 5 bases and the J segment 5 bases; nucleotides outside the gene matches: 7. Study conclusions and caveats: Ankylosing spondylitis blood seemed to carry a telltale TCR beta motif made of under 10 highly homologous variants. Some motif variants were previously reported in reactive arthritis synovial fluid and blood. Reportedly, disease-linked clones are significantly enriched in ankylosing spondylitis patients' matched synovial fluid.

The J gene is TRBJ2-5, the V gene TRBV7-9; the match to TRBD2 covers 11 bases. The source of this sequence is a male donor with ankylosing spondylitis. The sequenced sample was blood, either unsorted or a sorted T cell fraction (not recorded which). The CDR3 loop is CASSVTSGMGETQYF. The CDR3 DNA reads TGTGCCAGCAGCGTGACTAGCGGGATGGGGGAGACCCAGTACTTC.